This T cell receptor (beta chain) derives from a study of T cell repertoires in cytomegalovirus infection. Overall study: Both CMV infection and a matching HLA type were indicated by public TCR beta signatures. General study findings and limits: Clonotype analysis showed dominance of the ex vivo response by HLA-C-restricted CMV-specific TCR beta clonotypes.

This clonotype was counted only a few times. Its matching antigen is unknown. The V segment lost 8 bases and the J segment 2 bases; nucleotides outside the gene matches: 14. Germline CDR1 SEHNR, CDR2 FQNEAQ (reference sequence). This CDR3 comprises 17 residues. TCRdb re-derived calls from the reads in MiXCR, one entry per CDR3 protein. In the table there are about half a million distinct CDR3 sequences, around a third of which are singletons. The sequence came from a human donor in good health (CMV status not recorded). Some clones in this sample may be carry-over from other donors' samples. The starting material was cultured PBMCs, obtained from culture after CMV antigen stimulation. The V gene is TRBV7-9, the J gene TRBJ2-3; 9 positions match TRBD2. The CDR3 DNA is TGTGCCAGCGTCTTAGCGGGAGCCCTTTATAACACAGATACGCAGTATTTT. Translation: CASVLAGALYNTDTQYF.